These T cell receptor beta chains were read from a single sample in a study of blood T cells in healthy people across ages. TCRdb processed the 5' RACE reads anew with MiXCR; each CDR3 protein has one entry. Of around 800,000 distinct CDR3 sequences in the sample, roughly 26% were seen once. These same data were also listed under a study on T cells of mothers and their children.

The sequencing sample was made of blood. These receptor sequences come from a boy between 10 and 17 years old in good health. Both conserved end residues are part of each CDR3. The D gene is left open where the match is weak. Only some rows state a clone size, as once, few, many or a class for expanded clones.

cdr3_aa	cdr3_nt	j_call	v_call	cdr3_length	d_call	clone_size
CASRTGSGNTIYF	TGTGCCAGCAGGACTGGCTCTGGAAACACCATATATTTT	TRBJ1-3	TRBV6-5	13	NA	NA
CASSQDGTSGEQYF	TGCGCCAGCAGCCAAGACGGGACTAGCGGCGAGCAGTACTTC	TRBJ2-7	TRBV4-1	14	TRBD2	NA
CASSLVHRGGSEKLFF	TGCGCCAGCAGCTTGGTCCACAGGGGAGGCAGTGAAAAACTGTTTTTT	TRBJ1-4	TRBV5-1	16	TRBD1	NA
CASSSPQAGGDEQFF	TGTGCCAGCAGCTCCCCTCAAGCGGGGGGCGATGAGCAGTTCTTC	TRBJ2-1	TRBV11-2	15	TRBD2	few
CAWSDRTRKFF	TGTGCCTGGAGTGATCGGACTAGGAAGTTCTTC	TRBJ2-1	TRBV30	11	TRBD2	NA
CASSLMGGHEQFF	TGTGCCAGCAGCTTAATGGGGGGACATGAGCAGTTCTTC	TRBJ2-1	TRBV7-3	13	NA	NA
CSVETTGGSEAFF	TGCAGCGTGGAAACGACAGGGGGTTCTGAAGCTTTCTTT	TRBJ1-1	TRBV29-1	13	TRBD1	NA
CASSPDSDQPQHF	TGTGCCAGCAGCCCGGACAGCGATCAGCCCCAGCATTTT	TRBJ1-5	TRBV5-1	13	NA	NA
CASTTDFGPQHF	TGTGCCAGCACCACGGACTTCGGGCCCCAGCATTTT	TRBJ1-5	TRBV12-3/TRBV12-4	12	NA	NA
CATSRVEKAPGELFF	TGTGCCACCAGCAGAGTCGAAAAAGCCCCCGGGGAGCTGTTTTTT	TRBJ2-2	TRBV15	15	NA	few
CASFVADYQETQYF	TGTGCCAGCTTTGTGGCGGATTATCAAGAGACCCAGTACTTC	TRBJ2-5	TRBV18	14	NA	NA
CSARVGRVTYNEQFF	TGCAGTGCTAGAGTAGGAAGGGTTACCTACAATGAGCAGTTCTTC	TRBJ2-1	TRBV20-1	15	NA	NA